This T cell receptor (beta chain) was documented in a study of blood T cells in healthy people across ages (dated by TCRdb to the mid-2010s). The study in broad terms: Template switching captured roughly one uniquely barcoded TCR beta cDNA molecule per two T cells in model experiments. Using deep sequencing normalized with unique cDNA molecular identifiers, the study measured how TCR beta repertoire diversity changes with age. The donors were divided into four age groups: young (average about 16 years), middle-aged (about 41), aged (about 62) and long-lived (about 80). For two donors (one aged 18 to 29 and one aged 80 or older), the study analyzed two additional independent replicas of 1 million unique cDNA reads from the same blood draw. The research as a whole found: Because the CMV infection status of the donors was unknown, age-related changes in expanded clonotypes may potentially have been confounded. Observed TCR beta diversity per million T cells fell roughly linearly with age, and a significant reduction was already apparent by age around 40. Compared with the aged group, the long-lived group had more naive CD4+ T cells, fewer expanded clones and increased TCR diversity, a pattern suggesting age selection. Since profiling was done on bulk unsorted PBMCs, naive and antigen-experienced compartments could not be conclusively compared. There was a strong correlation between observed TCR beta diversity and the percentage of naive T cells measured by flow cytometry. Estimates of total diversity from one million sequenced T cells were regarded as lower bounds and underestimates.

A remark on this clonotype: The specificity of this receptor is unknown. No base qualities exist here, and no much larger clone lies one base off it.

Systemically healthy Caucasian individuals from Russia, approximately 39 in total and aged about 6 to 100 years, were included as donors. Each donor gave 9.5 to 10 milliliters of peripheral blood, drawn into EDTA-treated Vacutainer tubes. Ficoll-Paque density-gradient centrifugation was used to isolate PBMCs, with at least 7 million obtained per sample. Trizol reagent was used to extract total RNA from PBMCs, with at least 5.5 micrograms per sample. Naive CD45RAhigh/CD27high T cell percentages were measured by flow cytometry on a PBMC aliquot from every donor. V is shortened by 4 bases, J by 3 bases, and the region joining them spans 12 bases. The CDR3, cysteine through phenylalanine, is 13 amino acids long. Of the read, only the CDR3 DNA is kept; its 39 bases are in frame from base 1. The germline V gene yields SQVTM for CDR1 and ANQGSEA for CDR2. The library was prepared using 5' RACE. The instrument given in TCRdb is Illumina HiSeq 2500. A second 7 to 11 cycle PCR used a sample-barcoded 5' primer and a J-beta primer mix. Each TCR beta cDNA molecule received a unique molecular identifier from a template-switch 5' adaptor carrying 12 random nucleotides. At least 2.5 million CDR3-containing paired-end reads were obtained from each sample. First-strand cDNA was synthesized from all RNA with the Mint cDNA synthesis kit, primed by a TRBC-specific oligonucleotide. Following uracil-DNA glycosylase treatment, all cDNA underwent a first 18-cycle PCR with the universal primers M1SS and BC2_uni_R. From the authors' description of their analysis: For normalization, 1 million high-quality reads were randomly selected from each sample, with every read carrying a distinct molecular identifier. Instead of being binned into consensus sequences, reads with shared molecular identifiers were discarded. MiTCR, set to a Q25 quality threshold and the strictest error-elimination algorithm, was used for CDR3 identification, clonotype clustering and error correction. A nonparametric unseen species model using Euler transformation provided a lower-bound estimate of total TCR beta diversity. TCRdb itself trimmed the public reads at Q25 with fastp, ran MiXCR and retained productive beta chains. Each CDR3 protein appears once, grouped with its most common genes and DNA. The V and J calls shown here were made by TCRdb, not taken from the authors' results. The sample yields about 840,000 distinct CDR3 sequences; 25% to 35% were counted once. 9.5% to 13% of the sample is held by the ten biggest clonotypes.

The data were also submitted as part of a second study, on T cells of mothers and their children. In that second paper, the authors write: Donors were nine systemically healthy Caucasian individuals: three mothers and their six children. cDNA synthesis used all of the extracted RNA, with approximately 1.6 ug of RNA in each 15 ul reaction. In the second PCR, sample barcodes and 2-4 random nucleotides were introduced via the M1S primer. Each mother yielded over 8 million TCR beta CDR3 reads and each child some 3 million reads. Thymic selection shapes the output of TCR recombination in a similar way in related and unrelated pairs, and inherited differences have a minor effect. Normalized repertoire overlap in related mother-child pairs was always slightly higher than in unrelated mother-child pairs, but the difference was never significant. Persistent microchimeric T cell clones were not detected, at a sensitivity of 95 to 100 clones per million clonotypes. The study used deep NGS to compare TCR beta repertoires of mothers and children, seeking features distinguishing related mother-child pairs from unrelated individuals. Mothers averaged roughly 36 +/- 4 years of age and children averaged approximately 12 +/- 4 years. After adapter ligation with NEBNext reagents, the libraries were sequenced on Illumina HiSeq 2000 with 100+100 nt paired-end reads. To prevent cross-contamination, the mother and child libraries were prepared one month apart and sequenced in separate runs. Each donor had between roughly 450,000 and 2,100,000 distinct TCR beta clonotypes identified. Naive TCR beta clonotypes were estimated from low-frequency clonotypes matched to each donor's FACS-determined naive share, without sorting.

The TCR originated in a woman in her thirties or forties in good health. Sequencing used blood. The rearrangement combines TRBV29-1 with TRBJ1-1; TRBD1 is possibly the D segment (6 matching bases). The CDR3 is CSVAHRVDTEAFF. The DNA is TGCAGCGTTGCCCACAGGGTGGACACTGAAGCTTTCTTT. Where the CDR3 stops, the reference TRBV29-1 and TRBJ1-1 genes take over; the full variable domain is SAVISQKPSRDICQRGTSLTIQCQVDSQVTMMFWYRQQPGQSLTLIATANQGSEATYESGFVIDKFPISRPNLTFSTLTVSNMSPEDSSIYLCSVAHRVDTEAFFGQGTRLTVV.